This passage covers 32 T cell receptor beta chains from one sample sequenced in a study of CXCR3-negative and CXCR3-positive naive CD8 T cells. TRB cDNA was prepared as libraries by UMI-labeled 5' RACE. TCRdb reprocessed the 5' RACE reads and stores each CDR3 protein as one record, lacking DNA. The sample has some 130,000 distinct CDR3 sequences. Sequencing was carried out using naive CXCR3- CD8+ T cells from blood. Described subset: CD45RO-CCR7+CD27+CD95- naive CD8+ T cells lacking CXCR3 (TNR3-). The receptor source for this set is a human donor in good health. Some clones in this sample may be carry-over from other donors' samples.

This chain uses TRBV10-3 with TRBJ2-7; TCRdb proposes TRBD1, but this gene call is untestable without DNA. Germline values: CDR1 ENHRY, CDR2 SYGVKD. The CDR3 is 15 residues long. CDR3: CAISEPGTGGYEQYF.

CDR3 in amino acids: CASSLVGTDNEQFF. V and J are TRBV5-1 and TRBJ2-1; the TCRdb call, TRBD1, lacks DNA for checking. CDR1 is SGHRS and CDR2 is YFSETQ in the germline V gene. This CDR3 has 14 amino acids.

The CDR3 sequence is CASSQVSGTLNEQYF. The J gene is TRBJ2-7, the V gene TRBV4-2. Germline-derived CDR1 and CDR2 are LGHNA and YNFKEQ. The CDR3 contains 15 residues.

J is TRBJ1-1 and V is TRBV10-1; TCRdb reports TRBD1, a call that lacks DNA to check it against. Per germline, CDR1 WNHNN and CDR2 SYGVQD (reference sequence). The CDR3 sequence is 15 residues long. The CDR3 loop is CASSESRGMNTEAFF.

V is TRBV10-2 and J is TRBJ2-7. The CDR3 consists of 14 residues. Germline assignment: CDR1 WSHSY and CDR2 SAAADI. The CDR3 here is CASRRLGELYEQYF.

V is TRBV29-1 and J is TRBJ2-5; the TCRdb call, TRBD1, lacks DNA for checking. CDR1 is SQVTM and CDR2 is ANQGSEA in the germline V gene. The length of the CDR3 is 15 residues. The CDR3 sequence is CSVGVLSTGKETQYF.

This sequence joins TRBV10-1 and TRBJ1-2. Germline CDR1 is WNHNN and CDR2 is SYGVQD (reference sequence). The CDR3 is 14 amino acids. Here the CDR3 reads CASSVISWGYGYTF.

The chain uses TRBV9 and TRBJ1-1. The CDR3 contains 14 residues. Germline V gene sequence: CDR1 SGDLS, CDR2 YYNGEE. The CDR3 spells CASSVGDSNTEAFF.

V and J are TRBV28 and TRBJ1-3. This CDR3 is 16 amino acids long. Germline values: CDR1 MDHEN, CDR2 SYDVKM. CDR3 amino acids: CASSWTALGLGNTIYF.

J is TRBJ2-1 and V is TRBV10-3; TCRdb gives TRBD1 as the D gene, but with no DNA this cannot be confirmed. CDR1 and CDR2 (germline): ENHRY, SYGVKD. This CDR3 spans 16 amino acids. Here the CDR3 reads CAISEPGQGAYNEQFF.

The CDR3 spells CASSLPPGYEQYF. This chain connects TRBV7-9 to TRBJ2-7. This CDR3 spans 13 amino acids. Germline CDR1 is SEHNR and CDR2 is FQNEAQ (reference sequence). The full variable domain, rest sourced from reference TRBV7-9 and TRBJ2-7, is DTGVSQNPRHKITKRGQNVTFRCDPISEHNRLYWYRQTLGQGPEFLTYFQNEAQLEKSRLLSDRFSAERPKGSFSTLEIQRTEQGDSAMYLCASSLPPGYEQYFGPGTRLTVT.

This sequence joins TRBV9 and TRBJ1-5. Germline loops: CDR1 SGDLS, CDR2 YYNGEE. This CDR3 is built from 13 residues. This CDR3 is CASSGTLNQPQHF.

This chain joins TRBV5-1 and TRBJ2-7; TCRdb designates TRBD1, a call that cannot be tested without DNA. This CDR3 is 14 amino acids long. Germline CDR1 is SGHRS and CDR2 is YFSETQ. This CDR3 is CASSFGAGPYEQYF.

The V gene is TRBV20-1, the J gene TRBJ1-1; TCRdb outputs TRBD1, but without DNA this stays unchecked. The CDR3 length is 14 residues. Germline V gene lookup returns CDR1 DFQATT and CDR2 SNEGSKA (reference sequence). The CDR3 is CSARDRGEDTEAFF.

The rearrangement uses TRBV19 and TRBJ1-1; TCRdb names TRBD1, which stays unverified in the absence of DNA. Germline assignment: CDR1 LNHDA and CDR2 SQIVND (reference sequence). The CDR3 extends over 16 amino acids. The CDR3 loop is CASSPPGDPLNTEAFF.

V gene TRBV12-3 or TRBV12-4 combines with J gene TRBJ2-7; TCRdb proposes TRBD1, but this gene call is untestable without DNA. CDR3 length: 13 residues. The CDR3 protein is CASSPFPGYEQYF.

The rearrangement joins TRBV4-2 to TRBJ2-1. Germline V gives CDR1 LGHNA, CDR2 YNFKEQ. The CDR3 is made up of 13 amino acids. The CDR3 here is CASSQSSYNEQFF.

The V call is TRBV10-1, the J call TRBJ2-1. This CDR3 contains 15 residues. In germline, CDR1 is WNHNN, CDR2 SYGVQD (reference sequence). The CDR3 here is CASSEKSRGYNEQFF.

The chain links TRBV28 to TRBJ2-1. Per the germline V gene, CDR1 is MDHEN and CDR2 is SYDVKM. The CDR3 has 21 residues. This CDR3 reads CASSLQFLADALKSSYNEQFF.

The V gene is TRBV5-1, the J gene TRBJ2-3; TCRdb indicates TRBD1, and absent DNA this call remains unverified. The length of the CDR3 is 15 residues. The germline V gene has CDR1 SGHRS and CDR2 YFSETQ. This chain's CDR3 is CASSFTVTGPDTQYF.

The genes are TRBV4-2 and TRBJ2-5; lacking DNA, the TRBD2 call made by TCRdb goes unchecked. The CDR3 consists of 15 residues. The V gene's germline CDR1 is LGHNA and CDR2 YNFKEQ. CDR3 loop: CASSQDQLVGETQYF.

The chain recombines TRBV20-1 with TRBJ2-5; TCRdb proposes TRBD2, but this gene call is untestable without DNA. CDR1 is DFQATT and CDR2 is SNEGSKA in the germline V gene (reference sequence). The CDR3 is made up of 13 amino acids. The CDR3 is CSARGRESETQYF.

The chain recombines TRBV29-1 with TRBJ2-2; TCRdb gives TRBD1 as the D gene, but with no DNA this cannot be confirmed. The CDR3 runs 15 residues. The germline CDR1 and CDR2 sequences are SQVTM and ANQGSEA. The CDR3 reads CSVLGQGIRAGELFF.

The V and J genes are TRBV10-3 and TRBJ1-6. The CDR3 loop spans 11 amino acids. Germline assignment: CDR1 ENHRY and CDR2 SYGVKD. Here the CDR3 reads CATGGVSPLHF.

The chain uses TRBV11-2 and TRBJ2-1; with no DNA, the TCRdb D assignment of TRBD2 cannot be verified. The germline CDR1 and CDR2 sequences are SGHAT and FQNNGV. The CDR3 has 16 residues. The CDR3 region is CASSLEWASLYNEQFF.

J is TRBJ1-2 and V is TRBV3-1; the TCRdb D gene call, TRBD1, has no DNA to confirm it. Germline lookup yields CDR1 LGHDT and CDR2 YNNKEL (reference sequence). There are 14 residues in the CDR3. This CDR3 reads CASSQVSGDYGYTF.

The rearrangement joins TRBV5-1 to TRBJ2-5; TCRdb gives TRBD1 as the D gene, but with no DNA this cannot be confirmed. CDR3 size: 16 residues. In germline, CDR1 is SGHRS, CDR2 YFSETQ. The CDR3: CASSLADRAEKETQYF.

This chain connects TRBV20-1 to TRBJ2-2; there is no DNA to check the TCRdb D call of TRBD1. The CDR3 runs 17 residues. The V gene's germline CDR1 is DFQATT and CDR2 SNEGSKA (reference sequence). This chain's CDR3 is CSARDNIWTPNTGELFF.

The chain employs TRBV2 and TRBJ2-1. This CDR3 is built from 14 residues. Germline CDR1 SNHLY, CDR2 FYNNEI. CDR3 amino acids: CASTDSAPYNEQFF.

The chain couples TRBV27 to TRBJ2-7; TCRdb picks TRBD1, but there is no DNA to check that call. The CDR3 runs to 15 residues. Germline values: CDR1 MNHEY, CDR2 SMNVEV (reference sequence). The CDR3 loop reads CASSLRGEEHYEQYF.

This rearrangement joins TRBV27 to TRBJ2-7; TCRdb picks TRBD1, but there is no DNA to check that call. CDR3 length equals 14 residues. CDR1 is MNHEY, CDR2 SMNVEV, per germline (reference sequence). This CDR3 is CASSLMGTLYEQYF.

The J gene is TRBJ2-5, the V gene TRBV25-1. CDR1 MGHDK and CDR2 SYGVNS come from the germline V gene. This CDR3 comprises 14 residues. The CDR3 sequence: CASSDRMGQETQYF.